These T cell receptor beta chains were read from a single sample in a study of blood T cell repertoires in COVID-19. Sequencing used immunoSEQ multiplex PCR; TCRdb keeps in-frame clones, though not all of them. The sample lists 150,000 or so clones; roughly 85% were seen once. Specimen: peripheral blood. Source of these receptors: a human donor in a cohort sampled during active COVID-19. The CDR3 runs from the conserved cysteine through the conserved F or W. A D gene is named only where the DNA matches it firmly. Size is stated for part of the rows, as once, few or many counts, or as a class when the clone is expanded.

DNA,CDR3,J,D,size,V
TGTGCCAGCAGCCCCACTAGCGGGGTCTACGAGCAGTACTTC,CASSPTSGVYEQYF,TRBJ2-7,TRBD2,few,TRBV9
TGTGCCAGTAGTCCAGGAGGGACAGGGGCTAAGAACACTGAAGCTTTCTTT,CASSPGGTGAKNTEAFF,TRBJ1-1,TRBD1,NA,TRBV19
TGTGCCAGTAGTATTACCGGCGGTCCTGGCGCCGGGGAGCTGTTTTTT,CASSITGGPGAGELFF,TRBJ2-2,NA,NA,TRBV19
TGTGCCAGTAGTATGATGGCCGGGGTTAATGAAAAACTGTTTTTT,CASSMMAGVNEKLFF,TRBJ1-4,NA,NA,TRBV19
TGTGCCAGCAGCTTGGCCCCGGGGGGTCTGATCACTTACGAGCAGTACTTC,CASSLAPGGLITYEQYF,TRBJ2-7,TRBD2,NA,TRBV5-6
TGCAGCGTTGAGACGGGGGGGCCAGCAGATACGCAGTATTTT,CSVETGGPADTQYF,TRBJ2-3,TRBD2,NA,TRBV29-1
TGTGCCAGCAGCGGGGAGCCGGTAAGTCACAATGAGCAGTTCTTC,CASSGEPVSHNEQFF,TRBJ2-1,NA,NA,TRBV11-3
TGTGCCTGGAGTAGCGAGGGACTAGCGGGGTGGTACGAGCAGTACTTC,CAWSSEGLAGWYEQYF,TRBJ2-7,TRBD2,NA,TRBV30
TGTGCCTGGATACCTGGGGGACAGGGTGTTAACGAGCAGTACTTC,CAWIPGGQGVNEQYF,TRBJ2-7,TRBD1,NA,TRBV30
TGTGCCAGCAGTTTATTAAGGGGGAACGAAAAACTGTTTTTT,CASSLLRGNEKLFF,TRBJ1-4,NA,NA,TRBV27
TGTGCCAGCGTCCAATTCAATGAGCAGTTCTTC,CASVQFNEQFF,TRBJ2-1,NA,NA,TRBV7-9
TGCAGCGTTGAAGATCCAGCTAGCGGGAGATTGTACTTC,CSVEDPASGRLYF,TRBJ2-7,TRBD2,NA,TRBV29-1
TGCAGTGCTAGTATGGGGAGGGTCCCTGAGACCCAGTACTTC,CSASMGRVPETQYF,TRBJ2-5,TRBD2,NA,TRBV20-1
TGTGCCAGCAGTTTTTGGAGAGGAACTAATGAAAAACTGTTTTTT,CASSFWRGTNEKLFF,TRBJ1-4,NA,NA,TRBV28
TGTGCCTGGAGTGTAGGGACAGGGAGGAATCAGCCCCAGCATTTT,CAWSVGTGRNQPQHF,TRBJ1-5,TRBD1,NA,TRBV30
TGTGCCAGCAGCTTAGACGGACAGGGGATGCAGTACTTC,CASSLDGQGMQYF,TRBJ2-7,TRBD1,NA,TRBV7-9
TGTGCCAGCAGCCCATACCTCGGGGTCTCGGGTGGCTACACCTTC,CASSPYLGVSGGYTF,TRBJ1-2,NA,few,TRBV7-8
TGTGCCAGCAGTTCGTCAGCCGATGGGCATTCACCCCTCCACTTT,CASSSSADGHSPLHF,TRBJ1-6,NA,NA,TRBV28
TGTGCCAGTCTCCCCCAATCGGGACACACTAACTATGGCTACACCTTC,CASLPQSGHTNYGYTF,TRBJ1-2,NA,NA,TRBV19
TGTGCCACAGACACCTTTTTAGACATGAACACTGAAGCTTTCTTT,CATDTFLDMNTEAFF,TRBJ1-1,NA,NA,TRBV24-1
TGTGCCAGCAACGGGGGGACTGAAGCTTTCTTT,CASNGGTEAFF,TRBJ1-1,NA,NA,TRBV28
TGTGCCAGCAGCTACGGGACAGGGCAGGAAAAACTGTTTTTT,CASSYGTGQEKLFF,TRBJ1-4,TRBD1,NA,TRBV5-6
TGTGCCAGCAGCCAACGGCGACTAGCAGGCACAGATACGCAGTATTTT,CASSQRRLAGTDTQYF,TRBJ2-3,TRBD2,NA,TRBV3-1/TRBV3-2
TGCGCCAGCAGTCTTAGCGGGGGGGCCGACGAGCAGTACTTC,CASSLSGGADEQYF,TRBJ2-7,TRBD2,NA,TRBV10-1
TGTGCCTGGAGCGTCGGGGGGACGAGTTACGAGCAGTACTTC,CAWSVGGTSYEQYF,TRBJ2-7,TRBD2,NA,TRBV30
TGCGCCAGCAGTCGGCAGGGGTACGAGCAGTACTTC,CASSRQGYEQYF,TRBJ2-7,NA,medium-sized,TRBV5-1
TGTGCCAGCAGTTCTACCCACAGGGGAGGAGAAACTGAAGCTTTCTTT,CASSSTHRGGETEAFF,TRBJ1-1,TRBD1,NA,TRBV28
TGCGCCAGCGCTCGGGACAGGGGAGGCAATGAGCAGTTCTTC,CASARDRGGNEQFF,TRBJ2-1,TRBD1,NA,TRBV5-1
TGTGCCAGCAGCCCCCAGGACAGAGAACGCTACGAGCAGTACTTC,CASSPQDRERYEQYF,TRBJ2-7,NA,NA,TRBV14